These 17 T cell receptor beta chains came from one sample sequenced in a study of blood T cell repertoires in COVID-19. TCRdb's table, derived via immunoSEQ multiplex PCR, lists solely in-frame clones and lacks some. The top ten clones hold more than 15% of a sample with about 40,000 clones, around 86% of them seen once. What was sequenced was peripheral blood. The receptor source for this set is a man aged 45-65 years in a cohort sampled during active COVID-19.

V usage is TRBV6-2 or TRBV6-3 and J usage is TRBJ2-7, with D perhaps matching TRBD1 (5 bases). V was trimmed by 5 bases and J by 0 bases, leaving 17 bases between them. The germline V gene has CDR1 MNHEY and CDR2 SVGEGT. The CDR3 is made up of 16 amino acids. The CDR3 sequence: CASSHQDSPSSYEQYF. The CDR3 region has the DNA TGTGCCAGCAGTCACCAAGACAGTCCTAGCTCCTACGAGCAGTACTTC.

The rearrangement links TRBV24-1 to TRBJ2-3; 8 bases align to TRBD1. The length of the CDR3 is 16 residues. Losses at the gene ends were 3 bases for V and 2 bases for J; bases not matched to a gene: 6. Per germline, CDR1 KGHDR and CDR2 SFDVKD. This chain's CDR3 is CATSDLTGDITDTQYF. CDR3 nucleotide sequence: TGTGCCACCAGTGATCTGACAGGGGACATCACAGATACGCAGTATTTT.

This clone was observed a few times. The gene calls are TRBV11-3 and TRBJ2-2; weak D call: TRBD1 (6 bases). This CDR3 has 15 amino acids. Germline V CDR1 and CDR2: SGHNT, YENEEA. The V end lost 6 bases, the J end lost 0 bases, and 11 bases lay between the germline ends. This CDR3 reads CASRDRTANTGELFF. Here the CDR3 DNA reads TGTGCCAGCAGGGACCGGACAGCGAACACCGGGGAGCTGTTTTTT.

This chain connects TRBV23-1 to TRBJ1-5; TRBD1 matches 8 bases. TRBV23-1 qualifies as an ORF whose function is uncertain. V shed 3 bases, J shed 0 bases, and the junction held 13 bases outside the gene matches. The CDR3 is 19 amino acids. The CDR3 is CASSQPGQGDFYSNQPQHF. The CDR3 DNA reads TGCGCCAGCAGTCAGCCCGGACAGGGTGACTTCTATAGCAATCAGCCCCAGCATTTT.

CDR3 sequence reads: CSDGSVADGYTF. Here the CDR3 DNA reads TGCAGCGACGGGAGTGTTGCAGATGGCTACACCTTC. The chain joins TRBV29-1 to TRBJ1-2; D remains ambiguous. Germline lookup yields CDR1 SQVTM and CDR2 ANQGSEA. The CDR3 covers 12 residues. V lost 7 bases and J 6 bases, leaving 15 bases between the germline ends. Variable domain in full (rest from reference TRBV29-1 and TRBJ1-2): SAVISQKPSRDICQRGTSLTIQCQVDSQVTMMFWYRQQPGQSLTLIATANQGSEATYESGFVIDKFPISRPNLTFSTLTVSNMSPEDSSIYLCSDGSVADGYTFGSGTRLTVV.

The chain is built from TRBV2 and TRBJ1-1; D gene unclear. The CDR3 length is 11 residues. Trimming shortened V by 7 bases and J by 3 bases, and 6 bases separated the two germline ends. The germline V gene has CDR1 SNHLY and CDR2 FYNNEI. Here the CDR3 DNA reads TGTGCCAGCAATCTCTACACTGAAGCTTTCTTT. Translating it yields CASNLYTEAFF.

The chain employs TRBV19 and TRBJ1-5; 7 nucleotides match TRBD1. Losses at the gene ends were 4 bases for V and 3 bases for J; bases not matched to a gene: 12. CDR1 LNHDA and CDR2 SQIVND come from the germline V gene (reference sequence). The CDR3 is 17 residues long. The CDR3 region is CASSTAPGQLLNQPQHF. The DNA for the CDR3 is TGTGCCAGTAGTACCGCACCGGGACAGTTACTCAATCAGCCCCAGCATTTT.

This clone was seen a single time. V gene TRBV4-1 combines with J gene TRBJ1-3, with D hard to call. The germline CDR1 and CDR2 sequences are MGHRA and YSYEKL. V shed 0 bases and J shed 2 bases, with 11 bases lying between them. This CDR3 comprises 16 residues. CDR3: CASSQDPSRTGNTIYF. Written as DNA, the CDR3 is TGCGCCAGCAGCCAAGATCCGAGCCGAACTGGAAACACCATATATTTT.

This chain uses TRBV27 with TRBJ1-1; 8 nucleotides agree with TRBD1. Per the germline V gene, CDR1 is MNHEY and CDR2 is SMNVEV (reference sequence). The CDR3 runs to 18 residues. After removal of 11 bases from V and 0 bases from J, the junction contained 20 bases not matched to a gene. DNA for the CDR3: TGTGCCGGCGGGACTTGTCGCAGGGGGCAAGGTGTGAACACTGAAGCTTTCTTT. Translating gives CAGGTCRRGQGVNTEAFF.

CDR3 nucleotide sequence: TGTGCCAGCAGCCTCGGGGTGGGGGAAGCTTTCTTT. It specifies CASSLGVGEAFF. The genes are TRBV7-8 and TRBJ1-1; D is undetermined. The germline CDR1 and CDR2 sequences are SGHVS and FQNEAQ. The CDR3 covers 12 residues. Between the trimmed V and J ends, which lost 5 bases and 8 bases, there was a span of 12 bases. The variable domain in full, completed from reference TRBV7-8 and TRBJ1-1, reads GAGVSQSPRYKVAKRGQDVALRCDPISGHVSLFWYQQALGQGPEFLTYFQNEAQLDKSGLPSDRFFAERPEGSVSTLKIQRTQQEDSAVYLCASSLGVGEAFFGQGTRLTVV.

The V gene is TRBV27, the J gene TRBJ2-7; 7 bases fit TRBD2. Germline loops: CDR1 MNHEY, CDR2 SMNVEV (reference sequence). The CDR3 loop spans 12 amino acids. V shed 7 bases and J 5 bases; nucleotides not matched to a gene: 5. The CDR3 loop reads CASIAGPDEQYF. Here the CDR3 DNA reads TGTGCCAGCATAGCGGGTCCGGACGAGCAGTACTTC.

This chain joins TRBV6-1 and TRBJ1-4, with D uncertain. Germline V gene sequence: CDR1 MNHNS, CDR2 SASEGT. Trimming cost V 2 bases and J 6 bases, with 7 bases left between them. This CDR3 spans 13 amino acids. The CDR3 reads CASSETTDEKLFF. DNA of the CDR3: TGTGCCAGCAGTGAAACAACAGATGAAAAACTGTTTTTT.

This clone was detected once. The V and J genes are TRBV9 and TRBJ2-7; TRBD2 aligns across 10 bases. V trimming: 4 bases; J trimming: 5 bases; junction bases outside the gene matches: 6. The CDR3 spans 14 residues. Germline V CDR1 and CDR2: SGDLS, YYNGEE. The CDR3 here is CASSSSGGTDEQYF. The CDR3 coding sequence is TGTGCCAGCAGCTCTAGCGGGGGTACTGACGAGCAGTACTTC. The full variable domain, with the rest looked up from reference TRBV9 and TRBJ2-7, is DSGVTQTPKHLITATGQRVTLRCSPRSGDLSVYWYQQSLDQGLQFLIQYYNGEERAKGNILERFSAQQFPDLHSELNLSSLELGDSALYFCASSSSGGTDEQYFGPGTRLTVT.

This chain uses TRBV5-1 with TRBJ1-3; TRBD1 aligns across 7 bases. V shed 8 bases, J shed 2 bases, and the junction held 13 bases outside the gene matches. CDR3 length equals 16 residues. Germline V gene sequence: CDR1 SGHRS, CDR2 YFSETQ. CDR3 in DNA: TGCGCCAGAGAGGGAGACAGGGCGGATGCTGGAAACACCATATATTTT. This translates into CAREGDRADAGNTIYF.

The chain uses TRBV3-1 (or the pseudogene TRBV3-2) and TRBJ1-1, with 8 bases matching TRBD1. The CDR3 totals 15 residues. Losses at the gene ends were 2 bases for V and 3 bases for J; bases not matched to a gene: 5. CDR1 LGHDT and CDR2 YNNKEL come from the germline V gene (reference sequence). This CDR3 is CASSQLLTGDTEAFF. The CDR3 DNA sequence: TGTGCCAGCAGCCAACTTCTGACAGGGGACACTGAAGCTTTCTTT.

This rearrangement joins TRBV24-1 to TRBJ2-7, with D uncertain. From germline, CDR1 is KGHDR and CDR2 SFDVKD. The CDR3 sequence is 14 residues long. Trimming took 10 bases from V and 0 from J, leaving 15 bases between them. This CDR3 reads CATFLAASSYEQYV. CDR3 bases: TGTGCCACTTTCCTGGCGGCGAGCTCCTACGAGCAGTACGTC.

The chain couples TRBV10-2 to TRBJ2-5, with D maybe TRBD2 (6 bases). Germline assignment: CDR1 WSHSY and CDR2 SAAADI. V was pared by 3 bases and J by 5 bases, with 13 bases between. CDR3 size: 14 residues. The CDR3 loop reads CASSETGTDETQYF. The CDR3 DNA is TGCGCCAGCAGTGAAACCGGGACTGATGAGACCCAGTACTTC.